The rows below give T cell receptor beta chains drawn from one sample of a study of control samples from healthy donors and cancer patients. The assay was immunoSEQ multiplex PCR, and TCRdb's table has in-frame clones only and misses some. The data contain over 100,000 clones, approximately 92% of them singletons. The specimen was blood. These receptors came from a man aged 40-49 years in good health. CDR3s include the opening cysteine and the closing phenylalanine or tryptophan. D genes are given only for firm matches. Clone size is stated in some rows and not others, as once, few, many or a class when expanded.

TRBD1 | TRBJ1-3 | NA | 17 | TRBV7-8 | TGTGCCAGCAGCCCGCGACCCCGGACAGGGGATGGAAACACCATATATTTT | CASSPRPRTGDGNTIYF
NA | TRBJ1-1 | NA | 13 | TRBV7-6 | TGTGCCAGCAGCCTTGACAGGAACACTGAAGCTTTCTTT | CASSLDRNTEAFF
NA | TRBJ1-2 | NA | 12 | TRBV29-1 | TGCAGCGTTTATTCGGGGAACTATGGCTACACCTTC | CSVYSGNYGYTF
NA | TRBJ1-5 | NA | 13 | TRBV2 | TGTGCCAGCTCCCGGATCTCCGATCAGCCCCAGCATTTT | CASSRISDQPQHF
NA | TRBJ2-3 | NA | 13 | TRBV3-1/TRBV3-2 | TGTGCCAGCAGCAAAAGGGGTTCAGATACGCAGTATTTT | CASSKRGSDTQYF
NA | TRBJ2-1 | NA | 15 | TRBV11-2 | TGTGCCAGCAGCAGGGGGGGTTCCTCCTACAATGAGCAGTTCTTC | CASSRGGSSYNEQFF
NA | TRBJ1-2 | NA | 10 | TRBV19 | TGTGCCACGGACTCAGGGACTTTAATTTTC | CATDSGTLIF
NA | TRBJ1-1 | NA | 15 | TRBV7-9 | TGTGCCAGCAGCTTAGGTGGTATCCCCCCCCCTGAAGCTTTCTTT | CASSLGGIPPPEAFF
NA | TRBJ2-5 | NA | 14 | TRBV7-8 | TGTGCCAGCAGCTTTGGACTTCCCCAAGAGACCCAGTACTTC | CASSFGLPQETQYF
NA | TRBJ2-6 | NA | 15 | TRBV10-3 | TGTGCCATCAGTGCCGTCAGCTCTGGGGCCAACGTCCTGACTTTC | CAISAVSSGANVLTF
NA | TRBJ1-6 | few | 19 | TRBV30 | TGTGCCTGGGGGGGTCTCGCTCAGGGAAATACGTCCTATAATTCACCCCTCCACTTT | CAWGGLAQGNTSYNSPLHF
TRBD2 | TRBJ2-7 | NA | 15 | TRBV6-4 | TGTGCCAGCAGTGCCACTAGCGGGGGGGCAGGTGAGCAGTACTTC | CASSATSGGAGEQYF
NA | TRBJ1-3 | NA | 13 | TRBV5-1 | TGCGCCAGCAGACGGGAACCCGGAAACACCATATATTTT | CASRREPGNTIYF
NA | TRBJ2-5 | once | 15 | TRBV24-1 | TGTGCCACCAGAGATAAAAAGACAGAACAAGAGACCCAGTACTTC | CATRDKKTEQETQYF
NA | TRBJ1-4 | NA | 16 | TRBV14 | TGTGCCAGCAGCCAAAAAAAGGGGGCAACTAATGAAAAACTGTTTTTT | CASSQKKGATNEKLFF
NA | TRBJ2-5 | NA | 14 | TRBV11-1 | TGTGCCAGCAGCCCCGCGACTGAACCAGAGACCCAGTACTTC | CASSPATEPETQYF
NA | TRBJ1-5 | NA | 14 | TRBV2 | TGTGCCAGCAGCCACGAAGCCCGGAATCAGCCCCAGCATTTT | CASSHEARNQPQHF